A single sample gave rise to the 9 T cell receptor beta chains below, sequenced in a study of T cells in Graves' hyperthyroidism and ophthalmopathy. It was RNA transcripts that yielded the amplified TCR beta CDR3 regions. HTBI primers were used for first-round RT-PCR of the TCR CDR3. Via MiXCR, TCRdb re-called the multiplex PCR reads, giving one row per CDR3 protein. The table has about 600,000 distinct CDR3 sequences, around 16% seen once. Material: blood. The receptors originated from a woman in her thirties or forties with Graves' ophthalmopathy.

This chain joins TRBV25-1 and TRBJ2-5; 8 bases line up with TRBD1. The trim removed 4 bases at V and 4 bases at J, leaving 8 bases unmatched. There are 15 residues in the CDR3. Germline V gene sequence: CDR1 MGHDK, CDR2 SYGVNS. The DNA of the CDR3 is TGTGCCAGCAGTGCCCGGACAGGGTTTGGAGAGACCCAGTACTTC. Amino acids: CASSARTGFGETQYF.

In this sample, this clonotype turned up many times. CDR3 loop: CASSLGIAGTDTQYF. The CDR3 region has the DNA TGTGCCAGCAGTTTAGGTATAGCGGGCACAGATACGCAGTATTTT. The rearrangement links TRBV28 to TRBJ2-3; TRBD2 might be the D (6 bases). The CDR3 totals 15 residues. V gave up 2 bases and J gave up 1 base, with 10 bases separating them. Germline assignment: CDR1 MDHEN and CDR2 SYDVKM.

This clonotype has more than one count but fewer than ten. CDR3 amino acids: CASSRRLGVAGEETQYF. CDR3 DNA sequence: TGTGCCAGCAGCAGGCGACTTGGAGTAGCGGGGGAAGAGACCCAGTACTTC. The chain employs TRBV7-9 and TRBJ2-5, with 9 bases that match TRBD2. Germline CDR1 SEHNR, CDR2 FQNEAQ (reference sequence). The CDR3 is 17 residues long. V was pared by 5 bases and J by 3 bases, with 13 bases of the junction left unmatched.

The J gene is TRBJ2-4, the V gene TRBV7-2, with a possible D match to TRBD2 (6 bases). Germline V CDR1 and CDR2: SGHTA, FQGNSA. Trimming cost V 1 base and J 5 bases, with 9 bases left between them. The CDR3 is 14 residues long. The chain's CDR3 is CASSLGGGENIQYF. The CDR3 bases are TGTGCCAGCAGCTTAGGGGGCGGGGAAAACATTCAGTACTTC.

About this clonotype itself: A much larger clone lies a single base off, so this may be a read error. This chain connects TRBV3-1 to TRBJ1-1; 7 bases line up with TRBD1. Germline assignment: CDR1 LGHDT and CDR2 YNNKEL (reference sequence). This CDR3 is built from 13 residues. DNA for the CDR3: TGTGCCAGCGGCCAAGAGGGGGGGACAGACGGTTTCTTT. Encoded protein: CASGQEGGTDGFF.

The chain combines TRBV4-2 with TRBJ2-5, with 9 bases aligning to TRBD1. There are 15 residues in the CDR3. Germline V gives CDR1 LGHNA, CDR2 YNFKEQ. With 3 bases clipped from V and 2 bases from J, the junction kept 4 bases outside the gene matches. The DNA for the CDR3 is TGTGCCAGCAGCCAGACCGGGACAGGGCAAGAGACCCAGTACTTC. Protein product: CASSQTGTGQETQYF.

This chain joins TRBV19 and TRBJ2-1; no definite D call. The germline V gene encodes CDR1 LNHDA and CDR2 SQIVND (reference sequence). V lost 4 bases to trimming and J lost 5 bases, with 12 bases between them. CDR3 length: 14 residues. The CDR3 sequence: CASSSRTADNEQFF. The CDR3 region has the DNA TGTGCCAGTAGTAGCCGGACGGCGGACAATGAGCAGTTCTTC.

This clonotype was observed a few times. The chain is built from TRBV7-6 and TRBJ2-5; D gene ambiguous. V was shortened by 5 bases and J by 10 bases, with 14 bases between the two germline ends. Germline V gene lookup returns CDR1 SGHVS and CDR2 FNYEAQ. The CDR3 length is 12 residues. The CDR3, as DNA: TGTGCCAGCAGCCCGGGTGGTACTATCCAGTACTTC. Protein sequence: CASSPGGTIQYF.

Ten or more counts support this clonotype. V usage is TRBV3-1 and J usage is TRBJ1-1; TRBD1 is a possible D gene (6 bases). V lost 6 bases and J 2 bases, leaving 16 bases between the germline ends. The CDR3 has 15 residues. Germline V CDR1 and CDR2: LGHDT, YNNKEL (reference sequence). This chain's CDR3 is CASRPVKGGNTEAFF. Written as DNA, the CDR3 is TGTGCCAGCAGGCCTGTTAAGGGGGGTAACACTGAAGCTTTCTTT.